This is a list of T cell receptor beta chains from one sample in a study of vaccination effects on CD4 cells after COVID-19. Data came from immunoSEQ multiplex PCR; TCRdb stores just in-frame clones and leaves some out. This repertoire shows tens of thousands of clones, roughly 72% found once; its top ten account for around 25%. These TCRs are of unknown antigen specificity. Sequencing was performed on CD4+ T cells from PBMCs cultured with HCoV-OC43 spike peptides, taken before COVID-19 vaccination. Receptors originate from a human donor who received a COVID-19 vaccine. CDR3s include the opening cysteine and the closing phenylalanine or tryptophan. The order of the fields is clone size, J gene, V gene, D gene, CDR3 DNA, CDR3 protein. A D gene is named only where the DNA matches it firmly. Some rows mark clone size as missing; the rest say once, few, many or name a class of expanded clone.

size: .; J: TRBJ1-1; V: TRBV11-2; D: TRBD1; DNA: TGTGCCAGCAGCTTTTCCCAGCCTAACAGGGGGCGAACTGAAGCTTTCTTT; CDR3: CASSFSQPNRGRTEAFF
size: .; J: TRBJ2-5; V: TRBV19; D: .; DNA: TGTGCCAGTAGTTCCCAGAGGGGCCAAGAGACCCAGTACTTC; CDR3: CASSSQRGQETQYF
size: .; J: TRBJ1-1; V: TRBV6-6; D: .; DNA: TGTGCCAGCAGTTATCCAGGAAGGCGATTGAACACTGAAGCTTTCTTT; CDR3: CASSYPGRRLNTEAFF
size: once; J: TRBJ2-7; V: TRBV28; D: .; DNA: TGTGCCAGCAGGCCCTCTGGGACGCCGGGCTCCTACGAGCAGTACTTC; CDR3: CASRPSGTPGSYEQYF
size: .; J: TRBJ2-1; V: TRBV6-4; D: TRBD1; DNA: TGTGCCAGCAGCCCACAGGGGGCGCTAAATGAGCAGTTCTTC; CDR3: CASSPQGALNEQFF
size: .; J: TRBJ1-1; V: TRBV4-2; D: .; DNA: TGTGCCAGCAGCCCCCCGGGGACTGAAGCTTTCTTT; CDR3: CASSPPGTEAFF
size: .; J: TRBJ1-1; V: TRBV9; D: TRBD1; DNA: TGTGCCAGCAGCCCGGGACAGGGGGTTGAAGCTTTCTTT; CDR3: CASSPGQGVEAFF
size: .; J: TRBJ2-7; V: TRBV18; D: .; DNA: TGTGCCAGCTCACCACGTGGGAGAGAATACGAGCAGTACTTC; CDR3: CASSPRGREYEQYF
size: .; J: TRBJ1-4; V: TRBV4-1; D: .; DNA: TGCGCCAGCAGCCAACTGGGGATTAGGAGTGAAAAACTGTTTTTT; CDR3: CASSQLGIRSEKLFF
size: .; J: TRBJ1-4; V: TRBV2; D: TRBD1; DNA: TGTGCCAGCTTCGACAGGGGGCGAGGTGAAAAACTGTTTTTT; CDR3: CASFDRGRGEKLFF
size: .; J: TRBJ1-5; V: TRBV6-5; D: TRBD1; DNA: TGTGCCAGCGGACAGGGATTACGGCAGCCCCAGCATTTT; CDR3: CASGQGLRQPQHF
size: .; J: TRBJ2-7; V: TRBV6-6; D: TRBD2; DNA: TGTGCCAGCAGTTACACATGGACTAGCGGGAGTTACGAGCAGTACTTC; CDR3: CASSYTWTSGSYEQYF
size: .; J: TRBJ2-3; V: TRBV28; D: TRBD2; DNA: TGTGCCAGCAGTCGACTAGCGGGAGGGGGGGATACGCAGTATTTT; CDR3: CASSRLAGGGDTQYF
size: .; J: TRBJ1-4; V: TRBV25-1; D: .; DNA: TGTGCCAGCAGGAACCTCAATGAAAAACTGTTTTTT; CDR3: CASRNLNEKLFF
size: .; J: TRBJ1-5; V: TRBV28; D: TRBD1; DNA: TGTGCCAGCAGTTCCGGGGACAGGGTACATCAGCCCCAGCATTTT; CDR3: CASSSGDRVHQPQHF
size: .; J: TRBJ1-3; V: TRBV3-1/TRBV3-2; D: .; DNA: TGTGCCAGCAGCCAAACCCCTGGAAACACCATATATTTT; CDR3: CASSQTPGNTIYF
size: .; J: TRBJ1-1; V: TRBV6-1; D: .; DNA: TGTGCCAGCAGTGAGGAGCAGGTCATGAACACTGAAGCTTTCTTT; CDR3: CASSEEQVMNTEAFF
size: .; J: TRBJ1-1; V: TRBV7-2; D: .; DNA: TGTGCCAGCAGCTCCCATTCAGGGGACACTGAAGCTTTCTTT; CDR3: CASSSHSGDTEAFF
size: .; J: TRBJ1-2; V: TRBV6-4; D: TRBD1; DNA: TGTGCCAGCAGCCCTCGGGAACAGGGGAGGGGTGGCTACACCTTC; CDR3: CASSPREQGRGGYTF
size: .; J: TRBJ2-3; V: TRBV5-1; D: .; DNA: TGCGCCAGCAGCTTGGGGACCCAAGGGGCGCCTCGCACAGATACGCAGTATTTT; CDR3: CASSLGTQGAPRTDTQYF
size: .; J: TRBJ2-3; V: TRBV4-2; D: TRBD2; DNA: TGTGCCAGCAGCCAAGATCGGGGAGGGTTTACAGATACGCAGTATTTT; CDR3: CASSQDRGGFTDTQYF
size: few; J: TRBJ2-2; V: TRBV7-9; D: .; DNA: TGTGCCAGCAGCTTAGCCACGAACACCGGGGAGCTGTTTTTT; CDR3: CASSLATNTGELFF
size: few; J: TRBJ2-2; V: TRBV5-6; D: .; DNA: TGTGCCAGCAGCCCGTGGGCCGGGGAGCTGTTTTTT; CDR3: CASSPWAGELFF
size: .; J: TRBJ2-5; V: TRBV3-1/TRBV3-2; D: .; DNA: TGTGCCAGCAGCCGCCAAGAGACCCAGTACTTC; CDR3: CASSRQETQYF
size: .; J: TRBJ2-2; V: TRBV10-2; D: TRBD2; DNA: TGCGCCAGCAGGAGCGGGAGGGCCGTGTCCGGGGAGCTGTTTTTT; CDR3: CASRSGRAVSGELFF